Following are 7 T cell receptor beta chains from one sample sequenced in a study of blood T cells in healthy people across ages. With a J-beta primer mix and a sample-barcoded 5' primer, a second PCR ran about 7 to 12 cycles. A single record per CDR3 protein comes from TCRdb applying MiXCR to the 5' RACE reads. The data hold hundreds of thousands of distinct CDR3 sequences, with roughly three fifths observed a single time. The material sequenced was blood. The receptor set was obtained from a man aged 40-49 years in good health.

The chain links TRBV4-3 to TRBJ2-3, with TRBD2 identical over 9 bases. Germline assignment: CDR1 LGHNA and CDR2 YSLEER. V shed 0 bases, J shed 6 bases, and the junction held 4 bases outside the gene matches. This CDR3 spans 15 amino acids. CDR3 region: CASSQEGRGGDTQYF. The CDR3 region has the DNA TGCGCCAGCAGCCAAGAGGGGCGGGGGGGTGATACGCAGTATTTT.

The rearrangement links TRBV27 to TRBJ1-5; D is unclear. Trimming removed 2 bases at V and 1 base at J, with 9 bases between. Germline values: CDR1 MNHEY, CDR2 SMNVEV (reference sequence). The CDR3 has 15 amino acids. CDR3 amino acids: CASSLMWGSNQPQHF. As DNA, the CDR3 is TGTGCCAGCAGTTTAATGTGGGGAAGCAATCAGCCCCAGCATTTT.

The chain combines TRBV4-1 with TRBJ2-3, with 7 bases that match TRBD1. V dropped 7 bases and J dropped 1; count of bases not matched to a gene: 11. The germline V gene encodes CDR1 MGHRA and CDR2 YSYEKL. The CDR3 is made up of 16 amino acids. The CDR3 sequence is CASKNRDSTRTDTQYF. The CDR3 DNA reads TGCGCCAGCAAGAACCGGGACAGCACCCGCACAGATACGCAGTATTTT.

The chain has TRBV4-2 and TRBJ2-2; 7 bases are shared with TRBD1. The CDR3 loop spans 16 amino acids. From germline, CDR1 is LGHNA and CDR2 YNFKEQ. The V and J ends lost 0 bases and 0 bases, in that order; junction bases with no gene match: 1. The CDR3 spells CASSQETGANTGELFF. The CDR3 DNA reads TGTGCCAGCAGCCAAGAAACAGGGGCGAACACCGGGGAGCTGTTTTTT.

The chain is built from TRBV11-2 and TRBJ2-7, with 8 bases identical to TRBD1. CDR3 length: 19 amino acids. J was trimmed by 3 bases and V by 3 bases; bases with no gene match: 19. Germline V gives CDR1 SGHAT, CDR2 FQNNGV. The CDR3 nucleotides are TGTGCCAGCAGCTTGACAGGCGGGGCCTGGGACAGGCCGCTCTACGAGCAGTACTTC. Its translation: CASSLTGGAWDRPLYEQYF.

There are a few counts of this clonotype. CDR3 DNA sequence: TGTGCCAGTTCGACCAGGACAGGGGGCTGGGTTACGCAGTATTTT. Translated: CASSTRTGGWVTQYF. This rearrangement joins TRBV28 to TRBJ2-3; 11 nucleotides match TRBD1. Germline trimming cut 9 bases from V and 8 bases from J; bases unmatched to any gene: 13. The CDR3 is 15 residues long. The germline V gene encodes CDR1 MDHEN and CDR2 SYDVKM.

This chain uses TRBV6-1 with TRBJ1-1; D call uncertain. CDR1 is MNHNS, CDR2 SASEGT, per germline. Between the trimmed V and J ends, which lost 4 bases and 0 bases, there was a span of 15 bases. The CDR3 has 16 residues. CDR3 in DNA: TGTGCCAGCAGTGGAGACCGCAACCGATTGAACACTGAAGCTTTCTTT. This gives the protein CASSGDRNRLNTEAFF.